This T cell receptor (beta chain) was recorded in a study of graft-versus-host responses after intestinal transplantation. About the research overall: Recipients received multivisceral, liver-intestinal, or isolated intestinal transplants. General study findings and limits: Early post-transplant falls in HvG clones accompanied the peak levels of circulating GvH clones. The authors found GvH clones in recipient marrow, some appearing first in ileum or blood. Individuals carrying graft-donor T cell macrochimerism showed high graft-versus-host to host-versus-graft clonal ratios in allografts.

Per germline, CDR1 SGHRS and CDR2 YFSETQ. This CDR3 has 14 residues. V lost 4 bases to trimming and J lost 1 base, with 11 bases between them. This table comes from immunoSEQ multiplex PCR, and its TCRdb copy is limited to in-frame clones, with some not included. The sample has some 120,000 clones; 90% are singletons. With regard to this clone: The antigen is unknown.

This TCR was sampled from a human donor who received an intestinal transplant. This chain joins TRBV5-1 and TRBJ1-1, with TRBD1 as a possible D gene (6 bases). Sequenced material: unstimulated CD4+ T cells sorted from spleen or lymph node cells, taken before intestinal transplant. CDR3 DNA sequence: TGCGCCAGCAGCCCAGCAGGGGCGAACACTGAAGCTTTCTTT. It codes for CASSPAGANTEAFF.